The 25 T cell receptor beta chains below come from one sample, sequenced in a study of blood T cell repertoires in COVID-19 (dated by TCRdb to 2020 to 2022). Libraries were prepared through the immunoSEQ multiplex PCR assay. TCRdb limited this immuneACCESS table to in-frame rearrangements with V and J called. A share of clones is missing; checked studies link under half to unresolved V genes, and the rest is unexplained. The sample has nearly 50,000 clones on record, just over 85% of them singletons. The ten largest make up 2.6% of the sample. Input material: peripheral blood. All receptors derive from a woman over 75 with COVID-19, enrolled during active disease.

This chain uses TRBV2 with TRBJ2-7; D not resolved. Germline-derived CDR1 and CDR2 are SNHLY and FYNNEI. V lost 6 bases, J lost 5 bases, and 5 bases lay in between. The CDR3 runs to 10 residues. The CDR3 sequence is CASRLNEQYF. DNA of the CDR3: TGTGCCAGCAGACTAAACGAGCAGTACTTC.

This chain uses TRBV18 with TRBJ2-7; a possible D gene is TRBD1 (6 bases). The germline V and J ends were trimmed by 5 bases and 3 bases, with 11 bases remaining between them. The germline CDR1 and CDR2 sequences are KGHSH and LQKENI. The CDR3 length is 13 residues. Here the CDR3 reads CASSMTQGYEQYF. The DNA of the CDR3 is TGTGCCAGCTCAATGACACAGGGCTACGAGCAGTACTTC.

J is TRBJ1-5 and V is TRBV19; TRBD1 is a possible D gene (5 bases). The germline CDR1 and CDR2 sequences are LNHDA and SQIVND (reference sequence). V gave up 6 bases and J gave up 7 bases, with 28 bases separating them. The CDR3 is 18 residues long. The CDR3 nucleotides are TGTGCCAGTAGAGACCCCCGGGGCACAATCCCCGGGAGCCAGCCCCAGCATTTT. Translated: CASRDPRGTIPGSQPQHF.

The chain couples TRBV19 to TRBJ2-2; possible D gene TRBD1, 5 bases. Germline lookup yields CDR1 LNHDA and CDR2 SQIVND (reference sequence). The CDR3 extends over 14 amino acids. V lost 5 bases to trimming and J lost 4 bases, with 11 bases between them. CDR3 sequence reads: CASSSPGFTGELFF. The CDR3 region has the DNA TGTGCCAGTAGTTCTCCAGGGTTCACCGGGGAGCTGTTTTTT. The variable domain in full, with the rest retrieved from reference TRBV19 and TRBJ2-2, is DGGITQSPKYLFRKEGQNVTLSCEQNLNHDAMYWYRQDPGQGLRLIYYSQIVNDFQKGDIAEGYSVSREKKESFPLTVTSAQKNPTAFYLCASSSPGFTGELFFGEGSRLTVL.

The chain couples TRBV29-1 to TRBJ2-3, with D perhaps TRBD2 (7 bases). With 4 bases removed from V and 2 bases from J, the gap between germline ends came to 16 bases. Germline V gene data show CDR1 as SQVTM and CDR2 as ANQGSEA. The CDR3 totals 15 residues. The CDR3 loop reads CSVAVDGGPTDTQYF. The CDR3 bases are TGCAGCGTTGCCGTCGACGGGGGGCCCACAGATACGCAGTATTTT.

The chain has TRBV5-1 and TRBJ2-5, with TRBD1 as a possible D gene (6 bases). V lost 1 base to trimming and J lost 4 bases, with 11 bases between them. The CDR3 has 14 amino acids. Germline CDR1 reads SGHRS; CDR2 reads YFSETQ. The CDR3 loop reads CASSLLGRGETQYF. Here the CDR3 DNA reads TGCGCCAGCAGCTTGCTAGGCAGGGGAGAGACCCAGTACTTC.

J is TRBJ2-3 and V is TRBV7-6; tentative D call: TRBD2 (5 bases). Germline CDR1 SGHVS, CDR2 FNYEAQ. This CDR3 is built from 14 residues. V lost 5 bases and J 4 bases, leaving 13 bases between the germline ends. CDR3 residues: CASSPTLRADTQYF. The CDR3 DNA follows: TGTGCCAGCAGCCCTACCTTGAGGGCAGATACGCAGTATTTT.

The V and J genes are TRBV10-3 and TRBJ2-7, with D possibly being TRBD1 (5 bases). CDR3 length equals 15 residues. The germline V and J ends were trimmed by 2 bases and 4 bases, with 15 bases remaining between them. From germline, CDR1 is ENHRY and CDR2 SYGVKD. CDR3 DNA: TGTGCCATCAGTGAGCGTTCGGGCAGGGCGTACGAGCAGTACTTC. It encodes CAISERSGRAYEQYF.

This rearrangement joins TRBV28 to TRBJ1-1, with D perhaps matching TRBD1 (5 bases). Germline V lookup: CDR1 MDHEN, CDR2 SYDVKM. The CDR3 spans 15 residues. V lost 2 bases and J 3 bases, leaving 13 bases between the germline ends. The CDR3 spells CASSLRGGTHTEAFF. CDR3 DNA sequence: TGTGCCAGCAGTTTACGGGGGGGGACTCACACTGAAGCTTTCTTT.

DNA of the CDR3: TGTGCCAGCAGCCGAGGCGGGAGCACAGATACGCAGTATTTT. This gives the protein CASSRGGSTDTQYF. The genes are TRBV3-1 (or the pseudogene TRBV3-2) and TRBJ2-3; tentatively, D is TRBD2 (5 bases). Germline CDR1 and CDR2: LGHDT and YNNKEL (reference sequence). V shed 4 bases and J shed 0 bases, with 8 bases lying between them. The CDR3 is made up of 14 amino acids.

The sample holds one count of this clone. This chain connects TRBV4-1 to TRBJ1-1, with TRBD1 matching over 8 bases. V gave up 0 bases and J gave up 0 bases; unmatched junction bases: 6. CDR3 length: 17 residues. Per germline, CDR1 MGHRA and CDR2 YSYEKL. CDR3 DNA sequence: TGCGCCAGCAGCCAAGAGGGGACAGGTCGCATGAACACTGAAGCTTTCTTT. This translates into CASSQEGTGRMNTEAFF.

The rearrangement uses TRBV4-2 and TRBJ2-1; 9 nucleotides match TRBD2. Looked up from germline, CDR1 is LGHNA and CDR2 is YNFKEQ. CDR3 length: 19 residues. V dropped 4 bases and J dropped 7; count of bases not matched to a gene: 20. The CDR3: CASSPLAWASGNLGNEQFF. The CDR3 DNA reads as TGTGCCAGCAGCCCCCTCGCCTGGGCTAGCGGGAACCTCGGGAATGAGCAGTTCTTC.

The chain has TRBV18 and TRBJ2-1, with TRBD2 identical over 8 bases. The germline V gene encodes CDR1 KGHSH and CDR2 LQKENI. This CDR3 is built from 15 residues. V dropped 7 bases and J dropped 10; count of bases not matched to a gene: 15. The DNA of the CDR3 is TGTGCCAGCTGGTCCAGCGGGAGTGCAATCATGGAGCAGTTCTTC. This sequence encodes CASWSSGSAIMEQFF.

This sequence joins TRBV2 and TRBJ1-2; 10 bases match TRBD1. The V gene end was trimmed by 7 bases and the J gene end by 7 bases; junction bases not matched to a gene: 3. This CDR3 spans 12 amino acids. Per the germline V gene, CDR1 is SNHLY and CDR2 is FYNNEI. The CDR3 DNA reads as TGTGCCAGCAAGTGGGACAGGGGTGGCTACACCTTC. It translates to CASKWDRGGYTF. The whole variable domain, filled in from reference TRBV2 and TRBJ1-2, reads EPEVTQTPSHQVTQMGQEVILRCVPISNHLYFYWYRQILGQKVEFLVSFYNNEISEKSEIFDDQFSVERPDGSNFTLKIRSTKLEDSAMYFCASKWDRGGYTFGSGTRLTVV.

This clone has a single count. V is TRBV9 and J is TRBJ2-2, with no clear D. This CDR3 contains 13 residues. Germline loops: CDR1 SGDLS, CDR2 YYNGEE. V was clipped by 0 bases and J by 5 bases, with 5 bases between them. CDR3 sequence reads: CASSVAVTGELFF. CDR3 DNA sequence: TGTGCCAGCAGCGTAGCAGTGACCGGGGAGCTGTTTTTT.

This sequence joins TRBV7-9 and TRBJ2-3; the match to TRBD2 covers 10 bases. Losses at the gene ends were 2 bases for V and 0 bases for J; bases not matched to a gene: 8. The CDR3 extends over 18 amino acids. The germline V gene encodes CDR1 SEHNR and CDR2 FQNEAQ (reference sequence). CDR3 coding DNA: TGTGCCAGCAGCTTAAGAGCGGGGGGGCTCACTAGCACAGATACGCAGTATTTT. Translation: CASSLRAGGLTSTDTQYF.

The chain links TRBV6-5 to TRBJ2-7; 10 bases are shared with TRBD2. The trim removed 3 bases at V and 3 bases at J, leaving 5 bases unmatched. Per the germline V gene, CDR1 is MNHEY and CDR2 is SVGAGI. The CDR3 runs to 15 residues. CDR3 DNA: TGTGCCAGCAGTTATCTTGCTAGCGGGAGCTACGAGCAGTACTTC. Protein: CASSYLASGSYEQYF.

CDR3 DNA: TGTGCCAGCAGTCGTCTAACCGGGACTAGCCAGCCAGATACGCAGTATTTT. It translates to CASSRLTGTSQPDTQYF. The chain recombines TRBV28 with TRBJ2-3; 9 bases fit TRBD2. Germline CDR1 and CDR2: MDHEN and SYDVKM. Trimming cost V 5 bases and J 4 bases; bases outside gene matches: 13. The CDR3 is 17 amino acids.

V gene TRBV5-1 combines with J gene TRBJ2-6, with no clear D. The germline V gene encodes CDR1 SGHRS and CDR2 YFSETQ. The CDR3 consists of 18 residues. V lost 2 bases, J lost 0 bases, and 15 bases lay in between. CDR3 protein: CASSLGPPASSGANVLTF. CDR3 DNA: TGCGCCAGCAGCTTAGGCCCCCCCGCTAGCTCTGGGGCCAACGTCCTGACTTTC.

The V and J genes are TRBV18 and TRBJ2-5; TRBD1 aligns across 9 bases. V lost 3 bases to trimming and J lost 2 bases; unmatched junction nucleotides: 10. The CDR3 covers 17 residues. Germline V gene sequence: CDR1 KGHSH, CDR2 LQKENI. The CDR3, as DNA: TGTGCCAGCTCACCTCTTCCCGGGACAGGGCTACAAGAGACCCAGTACTTC. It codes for CASSPLPGTGLQETQYF. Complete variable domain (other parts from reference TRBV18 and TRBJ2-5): NAGVMQNPRHLVRRRGQEARLRCSPMKGHSHVYWYRQLPEEGLKFMVYLQKENIIDESGMPKERFSAEFPKEGPSILRIQQVVRGDSAAYFCASSPLPGTGLQETQYFGPGTRLLVL.

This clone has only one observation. CDR3 DNA sequence: TGTGCCAGCAGCTTGACGGGTTCTAACTATGGCTACACCTTC. The encoded protein is CASSLTGSNYGYTF. V and J are TRBV5-4 and TRBJ1-2; D not certain. Trimming removed 1 base at V and 0 bases at J, with 7 bases between. Germline CDR1 and CDR2: SGHNT and YYREEE (reference sequence). The CDR3 runs to 14 residues.

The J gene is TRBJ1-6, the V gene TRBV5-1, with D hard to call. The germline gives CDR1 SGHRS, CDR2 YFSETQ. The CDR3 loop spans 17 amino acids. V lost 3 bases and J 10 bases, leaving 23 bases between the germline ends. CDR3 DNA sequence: TGCGCCAGCAGCTGGGTGCTGGGGAGGGCAGGAGTATCACCCCTCCACTTT. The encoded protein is CASSWVLGRAGVSPLHF.

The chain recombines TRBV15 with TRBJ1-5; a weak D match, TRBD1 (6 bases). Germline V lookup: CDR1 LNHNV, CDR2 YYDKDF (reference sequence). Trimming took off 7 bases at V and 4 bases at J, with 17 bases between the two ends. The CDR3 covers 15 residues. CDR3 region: CATTKTGKVNQPQHF. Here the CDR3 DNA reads TGTGCCACCACCAAAACAGGGAAGGTAAATCAGCCCCAGCATTTT.

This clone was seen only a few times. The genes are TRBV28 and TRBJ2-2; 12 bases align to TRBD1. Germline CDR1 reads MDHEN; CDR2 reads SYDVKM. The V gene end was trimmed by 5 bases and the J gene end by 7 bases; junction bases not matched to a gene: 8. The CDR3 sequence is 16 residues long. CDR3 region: CASSPTGTGGGGELFF. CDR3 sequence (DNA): TGTGCCAGCAGTCCCACCGGGACAGGGGGCGGCGGGGAGCTGTTTTTT.

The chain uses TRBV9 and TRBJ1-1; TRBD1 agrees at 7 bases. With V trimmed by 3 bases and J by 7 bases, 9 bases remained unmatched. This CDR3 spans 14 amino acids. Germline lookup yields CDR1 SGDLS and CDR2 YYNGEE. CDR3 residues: CASSGPGHRGEAFF. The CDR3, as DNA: TGTGCCAGCAGCGGGCCCGGTCACAGGGGTGAAGCTTTCTTT.